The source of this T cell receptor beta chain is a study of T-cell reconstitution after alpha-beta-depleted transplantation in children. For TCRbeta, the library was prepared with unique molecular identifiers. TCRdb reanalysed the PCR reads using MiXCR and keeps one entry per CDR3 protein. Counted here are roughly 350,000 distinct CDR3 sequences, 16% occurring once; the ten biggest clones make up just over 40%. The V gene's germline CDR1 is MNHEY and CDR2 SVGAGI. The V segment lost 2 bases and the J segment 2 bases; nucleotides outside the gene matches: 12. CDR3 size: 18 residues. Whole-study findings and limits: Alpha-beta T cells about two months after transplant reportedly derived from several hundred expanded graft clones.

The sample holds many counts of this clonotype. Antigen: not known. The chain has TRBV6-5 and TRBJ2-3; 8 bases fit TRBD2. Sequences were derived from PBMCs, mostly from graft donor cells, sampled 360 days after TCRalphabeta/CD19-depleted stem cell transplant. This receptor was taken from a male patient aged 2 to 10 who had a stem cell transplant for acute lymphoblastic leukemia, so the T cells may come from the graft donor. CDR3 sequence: CASSYLGRAGGITDTQYF. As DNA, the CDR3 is TGTGCCAGCAGTTACCTCGGAAGGGCGGGAGGCATCACAGATACGCAGTATTTT.